One and the same sample provided the 11 T cell receptor beta chains below, sequenced in a study of T cells in Graves' hyperthyroidism and ophthalmopathy. Template material for amplifying TCR beta CDR3 regions consisted of RNA transcripts. With the HTBI primer set, the TCR CDR3 went through a first round of RT-PCR. One entry per CDR3 protein results from TCRdb running MiXCR on the multiplex PCR reads. The data show hundreds of thousands of distinct CDR3 sequences, roughly 15% seen once. What was sequenced was blood. These receptors all stem from a woman in her thirties or forties with Graves' ophthalmopathy.

The sample holds many counts of this clonotype. V is TRBV11-2 and J is TRBJ2-6; no definite D call. V was clipped by 7 bases and J by 4 bases, with 11 bases between them. Germline CDR1 reads SGHAT; CDR2 reads FQNNGV. The CDR3 covers 14 residues. In DNA form, the CDR3 reads TGTGCCAGCAAATTACCAGCCGGGGCCAACGTCCTGACTTTC. It codes for CASKLPAGANVLTF.

This chain connects TRBV5-1 to TRBJ2-7; possibly TRBD2 for D (6 bases). The CDR3 totals 14 residues. Per germline, CDR1 SGHRS and CDR2 YFSETQ. With 4 bases removed from V and 1 base from J, the gap between germline ends came to 12 bases. CDR3 DNA sequence: TGCGCCAGCAGCCCCTCGGGGGAGTCCTACGAGCAGTACTTC. Translated, it gives CASSPSGESYEQYF.

Ten or more counts support this clonotype. V usage is TRBV2 and J usage is TRBJ1-1; possibly TRBD1 for D (6 bases). With 6 bases removed from V and 5 bases from J, the gap between germline ends came to 13 bases. The CDR3 consists of 13 residues. CDR1 is SNHLY, CDR2 FYNNEI, per germline. The CDR3 sequence is CASRRGRETEAFF. The CDR3 DNA sequence: TGTGCCAGCAGGAGGGGGAGGGAAACTGAAGCTTTCTTT.

This clonotype was seen ten or more times. The chain uses TRBV28 and TRBJ1-5, with TRBD1 as a possible D gene (5 bases). Germline V lookup: CDR1 MDHEN, CDR2 SYDVKM. The CDR3 totals 11 residues. The V and J ends lost 7 bases and 7 bases respectively, with 8 bases between them. The CDR3 coding sequence is TGTGCCAGCATGGGGCGACAGCCCCAGCATTTT. This encodes CASMGRQPQHF.

Details on this clonotype: Germline is not matched at one junction end, which may reflect a read error. This sequence joins TRBV19 and TRBJ2-7; tentatively, D is TRBD2 (6 bases). There are 13 residues in the CDR3. CDR1 LNHDA and CDR2 SQIVND come from the germline V gene (reference sequence). CDR3 sequence reads: CASSAGGHYERYF. As DNA, the CDR3 is TGTGCCAGTAGTGCCGGGGGTCACTACGAGCGGTACTTC.

The chain employs TRBV7-2 and TRBJ2-5; 9 bases agree with TRBD2. CDR3 length: 14 residues. Germline CDR1 is SGHTA and CDR2 is FQGNSA. V gave up 7 bases and J gave up 6 bases; unmatched junction bases: 9. CDR3 DNA sequence: TGTGCCAGCACCCGAGGGACTAGCAAACAGACCCAGTACTTC. This sequence encodes CASTRGTSKQTQYF.

This clonotype was detected once. The CDR3 loop reads CASSPEGKSGEAFF. The CDR3 DNA reads as TGTGCCAGCAGTCCCGAGGGTAAGAGCGGTGAAGCTTTCTTT. This chain connects TRBV12-3 or TRBV12-4 to TRBJ1-1; D remains unclear. This CDR3 region has 14 residues. V was cut by 5 bases and J by 7 bases, with 17 bases left in between.

This clonotype came up once. V is TRBV7-8 and J is TRBJ2-7; the D is unclear. The CDR3 is made up of 15 amino acids. CDR1 and CDR2 (germline): SGHVS, FQNEAQ. V lost 5 bases and J 3 bases, leaving 17 bases between the germline ends. The CDR3 DNA follows: TGTGCCAGCAGCGCAGAGCTGTTGACCTTCTACGAGCAGTACTTC. It codes for CASSAELLTFYEQYF. Variable domain in full (rest from reference TRBV7-8 and TRBJ2-7): GAGVSQSPRYKVAKRGQDVALRCDPISGHVSLFWYQQALGQGPEFLTYFQNEAQLDKSGLPSDRFFAERPEGSVSTLKIQRTQQEDSAVYLCASSAELLTFYEQYFGPGTRLTVT.

At least ten counts were recorded for this clonotype. The genes are TRBV7-2 and TRBJ2-7; 10 nucleotides agree with TRBD2. The J segment lost 7 bases and the V segment lost 8 bases, leaving 11 bases of the junction unmatched. The germline V gene encodes CDR1 SGHTA and CDR2 FQGNSA. CDR3 length equals 14 residues. The CDR3 region has the DNA TGTGCCAGCCAGCGAGCGGGAGGGCCTTGGGAGCAGTACTTC. Protein product: CASQRAGGPWEQYF.

This clonotype showed up many times. The rearrangement links TRBV11-2 to TRBJ1-2; D is unresolved. The CDR3 has 13 residues. From germline, CDR1 is SGHAT and CDR2 FQNNGV. V was cut by 0 bases and J by 4 bases, with 6 bases left in between. CDR3 sequence (DNA): TGTGCCAGCAGCTTAGATGGGTTCTATGGCTACACCTTC. Its protein is CASSLDGFYGYTF.

This clonotype has a count of ten or more. The chain links TRBV20-1 to TRBJ2-7; TRBD2 agrees at 16 bases. Trimming cost V 6 bases and J 7 bases; bases outside gene matches: 9. CDR1 and CDR2 from the germline V gene are DFQATT and SNEGSKA (reference sequence). The CDR3 has 15 amino acids. The CDR3 DNA is TGCAGTGCAACCGGGACTAGCGGGAGGGCTGAGGAGCAGTACTTC. This gives the protein CSATGTSGRAEEQYF.